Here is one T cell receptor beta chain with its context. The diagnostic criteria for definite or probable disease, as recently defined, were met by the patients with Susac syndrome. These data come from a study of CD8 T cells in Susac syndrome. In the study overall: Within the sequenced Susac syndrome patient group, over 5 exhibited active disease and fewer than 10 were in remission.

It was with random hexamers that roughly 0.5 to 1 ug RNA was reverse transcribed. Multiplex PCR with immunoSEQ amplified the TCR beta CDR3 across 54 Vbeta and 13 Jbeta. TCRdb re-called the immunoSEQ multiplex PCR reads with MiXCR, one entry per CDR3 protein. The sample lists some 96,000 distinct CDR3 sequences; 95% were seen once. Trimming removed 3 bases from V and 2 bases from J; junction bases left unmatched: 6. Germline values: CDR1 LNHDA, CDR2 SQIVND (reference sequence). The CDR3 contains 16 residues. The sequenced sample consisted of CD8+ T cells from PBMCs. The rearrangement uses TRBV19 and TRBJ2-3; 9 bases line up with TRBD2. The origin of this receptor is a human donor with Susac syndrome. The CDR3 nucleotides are TGTGCCAGTAGTATGGTTTGGACTAGCGCCACAGATACGCAGTATTTT. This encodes CASSMVWTSATDTQYF.